This TCR beta chain was retrieved from a study of TIL therapy for anti-PD-1-resistant metastatic lung cancer. In the study overall: Patients had a median age of 54 years (range roughly 35-80). Tumors carried a median around 1.4 non-synonymous mutations per megabase.

The sample's time point: pre-treatment sample, taken before nivolumab and TIL therapy. Pleural nodules or supraclavicular lymph nodes made up most of the excised metastases sampled. Patients then received nivolumab; progressors got lymphodepletion, TIL and IL-2. Adults with stage 4 NSCLC were enrolled in a phase I trial. The V gene lost 1 base and the J gene lost 2 bases, with 11 bases spanning the gap. Germline CDR1 and CDR2: LNHNV and YYDKDF (reference sequence). The length of the CDR3 is 15 residues. This was the immunoSEQ v3 assay. The table came from immunoSEQ multiplex PCR; TCRdb's copy has only in-frame clones and leaves some out. The data show 25,000 to 30,000 clones, roughly three fifths seen once.

The source was tumor tissue, collected at baseline. The chain carries TRBV15 and TRBJ2-5; no clear D. The source is a woman aged 30-79 years with non-small cell lung cancer. The CDR3 nucleotides are TGTGCCACCAGCAGAGCGGAACCCCTTCAAGAGACCCAGTACTTC. Translating it yields CATSRAEPLQETQYF.